This T cell receptor beta chain was identified during a study of blood T cells in healthy people across ages. Using a J-beta primer mix together with a sample-barcoded 5' primer, a second PCR was run for about 6 to 11 cycles. Each CDR3 protein gets one entry after TCRdb re-called the 5' RACE reads with MiXCR. The sample has 630,000 or so distinct CDR3 sequences, about 30% seen once. This clonotype was seen only once. A much larger clone is a single base away; this may be a read error. The ends were cut back, 4 bases at V and 12 bases at J, with 19 bases in the middle. The CDR3 consists of 14 residues. From germline, CDR1 is MNHNY and CDR2 SVGAGI (reference sequence).

The sequencing input was blood. The receptor comes from an elderly woman in good health. This rearrangement joins TRBV6-6 to TRBJ2-1; D call uncertain. The CDR3 bases are TGTGCCAGCAGTTGCTTGGCCCCTTCGGTCGGGCAGTTCTTC. As protein: CASSCLAPSVGQFF.